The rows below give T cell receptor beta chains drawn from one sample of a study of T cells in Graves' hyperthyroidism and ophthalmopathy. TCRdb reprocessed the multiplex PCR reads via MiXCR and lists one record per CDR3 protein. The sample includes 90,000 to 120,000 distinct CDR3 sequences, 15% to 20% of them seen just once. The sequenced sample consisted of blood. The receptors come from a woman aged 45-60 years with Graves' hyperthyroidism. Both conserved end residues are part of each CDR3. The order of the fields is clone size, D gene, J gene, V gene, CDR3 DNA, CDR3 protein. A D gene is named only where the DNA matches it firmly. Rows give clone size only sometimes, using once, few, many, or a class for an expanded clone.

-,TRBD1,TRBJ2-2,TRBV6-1,TGTGCCAGCAGGGGGGGACAGGTCGGCACCGGGGAGCTGTTTTTT,CASRGGQVGTGELFF
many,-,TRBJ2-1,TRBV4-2,TGTGCCAGCAGCCAAGCCTATCTAGCGTCTAGCTCCTACAATGAGCAGTTCTTC,CASSQAYLASSSYNEQFF
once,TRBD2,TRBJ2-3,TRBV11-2,TGTGCCAGCACCGCCGGGACTAGCGGGAGGAACGCAGATACGCAGTATTTT,CASTAGTSGRNADTQYF
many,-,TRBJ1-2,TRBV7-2,TGTGCCAGCAGCCTTACAGGTGCTAACTATGGCTACACCTTC,CASSLTGANYGYTF
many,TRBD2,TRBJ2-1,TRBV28,TGTGCCAGCAGTTTTGGACTAGCGGGATTCAATGAGCAGTTCTTC,CASSFGLAGFNEQFF
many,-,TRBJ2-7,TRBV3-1,TGTGCCAGCAGCCCGACGGGGGGCAGGGCCGAGCAGTACTTC,CASSPTGGRAEQYF
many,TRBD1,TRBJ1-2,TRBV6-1,TGTGCCAGCAAGGGGGGGGACAGGGGGAACTATGGCTACACCTTC,CASKGGDRGNYGYTF
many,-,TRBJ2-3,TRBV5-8,TGTGCCAGCACCGACTGGAGGGGGCGCGGTTCGCGGAGAACCACAGATACGCAGTATTTT,CASTDWRGRGSRRTTDTQYF
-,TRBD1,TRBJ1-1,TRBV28,TGTGCCAGCAGTTGGACAGGGGAGGGCACTGAAGCTTTCTTT,CASSWTGEGTEAFF
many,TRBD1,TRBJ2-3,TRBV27,TGTGCCAGCAGTCTTCGGACAGGGTCGGATACGCAGTATTTT,CASSLRTGSDTQYF
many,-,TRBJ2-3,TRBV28,TGTGCCAGCAGTTTACCGGGACTTTACACAGATACGCAGTATTTT,CASSLPGLYTDTQYF
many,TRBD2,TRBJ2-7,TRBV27,TGTGCCAGCAGTCGACTAGCGGGGAGGGAGCAGTACTTC,CASSRLAGREQYF
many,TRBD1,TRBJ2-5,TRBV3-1,TGTGCCAGCAGCCAAGATGGGACAGGGCAGGAGACCCAGTACTTC,CASSQDGTGQETQYF
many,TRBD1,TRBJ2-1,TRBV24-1,TGTGCCACCAGTGACCCAACAGGGGGCCGCTCCTACAATGAGCAGTTCTTC,CATSDPTGGRSYNEQFF
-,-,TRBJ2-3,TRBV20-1,TGCAGTGCTAGGGGGGGCGGGACAGATACGCAGTATTTT,CSARGGGTDTQYF
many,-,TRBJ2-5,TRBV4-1,TGCGCCAGCAGCCAAGAGGGTCTGGAGACCCAGTACTTC,CASSQEGLETQYF
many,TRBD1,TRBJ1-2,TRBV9,TGTGCCAGCAGCGTACAGGGGGGAGACTATGGCTACACCTTC,CASSVQGGDYGYTF
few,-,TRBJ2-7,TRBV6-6,TGTGCCAGCAGTTACTCTCAGGTACACGAGCAGTACTTC,CASSYSQVHEQYF
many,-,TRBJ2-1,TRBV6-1,TGTGCCAGCAGAATACACCTAGGGGGGACTGAGCAGTTCTTC,CASRIHLGGTEQFF
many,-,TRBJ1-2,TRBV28,TGTGCCAGCAGTTTACTGGGGGTTTGGGGCTATGGCTACACCTTC,CASSLLGVWGYGYTF
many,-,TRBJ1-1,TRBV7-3,TGTGCCAGCAGCTTTAAGGGGGGGCTTGACACTGAAGCTTTCTTT,CASSFKGGLDTEAFF
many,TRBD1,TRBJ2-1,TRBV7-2,TGTGCCAGCAGCTTACTCGGGACAGGGATCAATGAGCAGTTCTTC,CASSLLGTGINEQFF
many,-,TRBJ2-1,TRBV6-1,TGTGCCAGCAAGCCCGGGGGTTCCTACAATGAGCAGTTCTTC,CASKPGGSYNEQFF
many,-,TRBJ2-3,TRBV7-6,TGTGCCAGCAGCTTAGCTAACACAGATACGCAGTATTTT,CASSLANTDTQYF
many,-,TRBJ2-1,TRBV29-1,TGCAGCGTAGCGGAACAAGGCCCGTTCTTC,CSVAEQGPFF
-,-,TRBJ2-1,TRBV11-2,TGTGCCAGCACCCCGACAGGTTTTGACAATGAGCAGTTCTTC,CASTPTGFDNEQFF
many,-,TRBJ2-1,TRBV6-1,TGTGCCAGCAGTTTCCTGGTGCGCATCGATGAGCAGTTCTTC,CASSFLVRIDEQFF
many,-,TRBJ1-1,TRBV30,TGTGCCTGGACCGAAGAAGACGCTGCTTTCTTT,CAWTEEDAAFF
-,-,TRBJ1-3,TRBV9,TGTGCCAGCAGCGTATCGGACGTTGGAAACACCATATATTTT,CASSVSDVGNTIYF
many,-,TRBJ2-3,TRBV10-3,TGTGCCATCAGTGAGTCCGCAGATACGCAGTATTTT,CAISESADTQYF
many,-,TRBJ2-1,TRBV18,TGTGCCAGCTCACTTGGGAGGAGCGTCCTAGGCAATGAGCAGTTCTTC,CASSLGRSVLGNEQFF
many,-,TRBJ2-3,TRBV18,TGTGCCAGCTCACAAGGGTATCAGGGCAGCACAGATACGCAGTATTTT,CASSQGYQGSTDTQYF
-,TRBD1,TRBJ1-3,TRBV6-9,TGTGCCAGCAGTCATGGGACAGGGGTCACCTCTGGAAACACCATATATTTT,CASSHGTGVTSGNTIYF
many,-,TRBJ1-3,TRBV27,TGTGCCAGCAGTAAACTAGGGATGGGGGCTTATGGAAACACCATATATTTT,CASSKLGMGAYGNTIYF
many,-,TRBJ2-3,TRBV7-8,TGTGCCAGCAGCTTGACACCAGATACGCAGTATTTT,CASSLTPDTQYF
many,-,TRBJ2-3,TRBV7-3,TGTGCCAGCAGCCGGCAGGATGGAACAGATACGCAGTATTTT,CASSRQDGTDTQYF
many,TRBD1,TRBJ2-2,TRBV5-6,TGTGCCAGCAGCGGGAAGGACAGGAATACCGGGGAGCTGTTTTTT,CASSGKDRNTGELFF
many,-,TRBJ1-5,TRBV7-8,TGTGCCAGCAGCTTTGATGAACAGACTAATCAGCCCCAGCATTTT,CASSFDEQTNQPQHF
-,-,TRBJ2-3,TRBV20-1,TGCAGTGCGTCCGGGACAGATACGCAGTATTTT,CSASGTDTQYF